This is a list of T cell receptor beta chains from one sample in a study of cytomegalovirus exposure and HLA in healthy donors. This table comes from immunoSEQ multiplex PCR, and its TCRdb copy is limited to in-frame clones, with some not included. Here the sample spans 150,000 to 200,000 clones, more than 85% being singletons. Sequencing input: PBMCs. The receptor source for this set is a girl under two years old in good health and CMV-seronegative. The CDR3 runs from the conserved cysteine through the conserved F or W. The order of the fields is V gene, clone size, J gene, D gene, CDR3 protein, CDR3 DNA. The D gene is left open where the match is weak. Not all rows give a size; the values are once, few, many and, for expanded clones, a class.

TRBV9	NA	TRBJ2-7	NA	CASSVVQASYEQYF	TGTGCCAGCAGCGTAGTACAGGCCTCCTACGAGCAGTACTTC
TRBV6-5	NA	TRBJ2-3	NA	CASSHTRTSTDTQYF	TGTGCCAGCAGTCACACTCGGACTAGCACAGATACGCAGTATTTT
TRBV4-2	NA	TRBJ1-1	TRBD1	CASSPGGGLGNTEAFF	TGTGCCAGCAGCCCAGGGGGCGGGCTAGGAAACACTGAAGCTTTCTTT
TRBV5-1	NA	TRBJ2-7	NA	CASSSSLRGSYEQYF	TGCGCCAGCAGCTCCAGTCTAAGGGGGTCCTACGAGCAGTACTTC
TRBV20-1	NA	TRBJ2-1	NA	CSAPFGEQFF	TGCAGTGCCCCTTTTGGCGAGCAGTTCTTC
TRBV2	few	TRBJ1-2	NA	CASRDSGGFNYGYTF	TGTGCCAGCAGAGACAGTGGAGGGTTTAACTATGGCTACACCTTC
TRBV18	NA	TRBJ2-2	TRBD1	CASSPGDRGPNTGELFF	TGTGCCAGCTCACCGGGCGACAGGGGGCCGAACACCGGGGAGCTGTTTTTT
TRBV5-1	NA	TRBJ2-7	TRBD2	CASSTSGIYEQYF	TGCGCCAGCAGTACCAGCGGGATTTACGAGCAGTACTTC
TRBV30	NA	TRBJ2-3	TRBD1	CAWRTQGADTQYF	TGTGCCTGGAGGACCCAGGGGGCAGATACGCAGTATTTT
TRBV5-1	NA	TRBJ2-5	NA	CASSTQGGQETQYF	TGCGCCAGCAGCACACAGGGCGGCCAAGAGACCCAGTACTTC
TRBV7-7	NA	TRBJ2-5	NA	CASSLGAAAQETQYF	TGTGCTAGCAGCTTAGGAGCGGCCGCTCAAGAGACCCAGTACTTC
TRBV6-1	once	TRBJ2-7	NA	CASSGGLGVYEQYF	TGTGCCAGCAGTGGGGGACTGGGGGTCTACGAGCAGTACTTC
TRBV4-1	NA	TRBJ2-5	NA	CASSQLWGGGETQYF	TGCGCCAGCAGCCAACTATGGGGAGGGGGGGAGACCCAGTACTTC
TRBV15	NA	TRBJ2-2	NA	CATSALRGTGELFF	TGTGCCACCTCTGCACTAAGGGGCACCGGGGAGCTGTTTTTT
TRBV29-1	NA	TRBJ1-2	NA	CSVEDLHGQTNYGYTF	TGCAGCGTTGAAGATCTTCACGGACAGACTAACTATGGCTACACCTTC
TRBV5-1	NA	TRBJ1-3	NA	CASSTGGTGNTIYF	TGCGCCAGCAGCACCGGGGGGACTGGAAACACCATATATTTT
TRBV29-1	NA	TRBJ1-4	TRBD1	CSASTGTANEKLFF	TGCAGCGCATCGACAGGGACGGCTAATGAAAAACTGTTTTTT
TRBV27	NA	TRBJ1-2	TRBD1	CASRRTGKVYGYTF	TGTGCCAGCAGAAGGACAGGGAAGGTCTATGGCTACACCTTC
TRBV7-9	NA	TRBJ1-1	NA	CASSLNTEAFF	TGTGCCAGCAGCCTTAACACTGAAGCTTTCTTT
TRBV10-3	NA	TRBJ2-1	NA	CATSERYNEQFF	TGTGCCACCTCTGAGCGGTACAATGAGCAGTTCTTC